The TCR beta chain described here comes from a study of spatial heterogeneity in lung cancer. About the study: There were, on average, more than 9.5 raw-read appearances for each unique TCR and UMI combination.

CDR1 is MDHEN, CDR2 SYDVKM, per germline. This CDR3 contains 16 residues. The V end was cut by 4 bases, the J end by 4 bases, with 19 bases between. TCRdb processed the 5' RACE reads anew with MiXCR; each CDR3 protein has one entry. The table records under 8,500 distinct CDR3 sequences, more than 9% of them present only once. Judged by abundance, this clonotype is medium-sized. Its antigen is currently unknown. Time point in this sample: sample taken at primary tumor resection. Unsorted whole RNA from tumor, nontumor lung or frozen PBMC underwent sequencing. General study points: Counts that tracked tumor mutation counts were those of expanded intratumoral alpha and beta TCRs.

The genes are TRBV28 and TRBJ1-2, with D tentatively TRBD1 (6 bases). This sample comprised lung tumor tissue, obtained at surgery. The TCR was taken from a male donor with early-stage non-small cell lung cancer. DNA for the CDR3: TGTGCCAGCAGTTCAAACCGGGGGGACACAATCTATGGCTACACCTTC. It encodes CASSSNRGDTIYGYTF.